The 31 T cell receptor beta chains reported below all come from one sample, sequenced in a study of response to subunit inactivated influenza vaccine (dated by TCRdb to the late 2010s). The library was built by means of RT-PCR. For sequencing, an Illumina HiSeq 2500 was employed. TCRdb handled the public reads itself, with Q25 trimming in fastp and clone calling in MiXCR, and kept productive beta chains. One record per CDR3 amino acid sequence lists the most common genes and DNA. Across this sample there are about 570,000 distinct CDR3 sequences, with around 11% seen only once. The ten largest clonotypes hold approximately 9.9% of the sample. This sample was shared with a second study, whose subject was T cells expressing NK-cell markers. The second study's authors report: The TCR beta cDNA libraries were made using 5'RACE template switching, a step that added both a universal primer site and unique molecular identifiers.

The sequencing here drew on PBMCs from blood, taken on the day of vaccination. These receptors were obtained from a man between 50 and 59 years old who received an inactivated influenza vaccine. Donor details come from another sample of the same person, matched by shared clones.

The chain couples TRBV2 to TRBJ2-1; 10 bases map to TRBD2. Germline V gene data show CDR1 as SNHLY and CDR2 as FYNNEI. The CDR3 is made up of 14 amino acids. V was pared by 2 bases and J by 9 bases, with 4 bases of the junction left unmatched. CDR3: CASSERAGGPEQFF. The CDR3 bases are TGTGCCAGCAGTGAACGAGCGGGAGGGCCTGAGCAGTTCTTC.

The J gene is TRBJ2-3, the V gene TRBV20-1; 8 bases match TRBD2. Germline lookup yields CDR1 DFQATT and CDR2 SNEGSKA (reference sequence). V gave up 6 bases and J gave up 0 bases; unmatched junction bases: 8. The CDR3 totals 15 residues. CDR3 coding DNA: TGCAGTGCCCAGATACCTAGCGGGAGCACAGATACGCAGTATTTT. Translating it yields CSAQIPSGSTDTQYF.

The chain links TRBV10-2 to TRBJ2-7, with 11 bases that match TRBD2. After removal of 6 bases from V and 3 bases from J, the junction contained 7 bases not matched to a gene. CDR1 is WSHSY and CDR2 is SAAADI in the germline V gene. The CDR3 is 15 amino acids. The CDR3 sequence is CASSKTSGEVYEQYF. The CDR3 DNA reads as TGCGCCAGCAGCAAGACTAGCGGGGAAGTCTACGAGCAGTACTTC.

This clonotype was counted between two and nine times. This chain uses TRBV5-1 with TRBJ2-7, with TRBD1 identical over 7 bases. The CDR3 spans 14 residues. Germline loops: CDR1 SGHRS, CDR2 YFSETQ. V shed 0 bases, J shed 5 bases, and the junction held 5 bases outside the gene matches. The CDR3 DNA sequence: TGCGCCAGCAGCTTGGGACAGGGTTCGCACGAGCAGTACTTC. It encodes CASSLGQGSHEQYF. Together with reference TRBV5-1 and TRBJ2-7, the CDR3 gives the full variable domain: KAGVTQTPRYLIKTRGQQVTLSCSPISGHRSVSWYQQTPGQGLQFLFEYFSETQRNKGNFPGRFSGRQFSNSRSEMNVSTLELGDSALYLCASSLGQGSHEQYFGPGTRLTVT.

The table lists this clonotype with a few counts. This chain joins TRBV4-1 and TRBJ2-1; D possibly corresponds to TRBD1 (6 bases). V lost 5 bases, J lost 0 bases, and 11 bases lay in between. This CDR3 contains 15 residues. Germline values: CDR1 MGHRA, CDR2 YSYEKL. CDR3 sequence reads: CASSDTGSSYNEQFF. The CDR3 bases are TGCGCCAGCAGCGATACAGGGAGCTCCTACAATGAGCAGTTCTTC.

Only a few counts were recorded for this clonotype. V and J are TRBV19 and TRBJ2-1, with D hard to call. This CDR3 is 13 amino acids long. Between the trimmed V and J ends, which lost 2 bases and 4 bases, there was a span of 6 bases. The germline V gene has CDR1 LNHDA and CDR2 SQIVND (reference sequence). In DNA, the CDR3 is TGTGCCAGTAGTATAAGGGTTTACAATGAGCAGTTCTTC. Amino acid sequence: CASSIRVYNEQFF.

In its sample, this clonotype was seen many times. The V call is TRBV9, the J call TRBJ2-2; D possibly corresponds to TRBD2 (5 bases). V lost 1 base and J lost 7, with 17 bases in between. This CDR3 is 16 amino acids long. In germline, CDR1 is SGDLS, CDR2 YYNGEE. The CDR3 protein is CASSVSNGVSIGELFF. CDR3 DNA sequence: TGTGCCAGCAGCGTATCTAACGGGGTCTCCATCGGGGAGCTGTTTTTT.

The CDR3 loop is CASSYSGGRAEQFF. CDR3 in DNA: TGTGCCAGCAGTTACTCGGGCGGGAGGGCGGAGCAGTTCTTC. This sequence joins TRBV6-2 or TRBV6-3 and TRBJ2-1; 9 nucleotides line up with TRBD2. The CDR3 is made up of 14 amino acids. Germline trimming cut 0 bases from V and 10 bases from J; bases unmatched to any gene: 4. Germline assignment: CDR1 MNHEY and CDR2 SVGEGT.

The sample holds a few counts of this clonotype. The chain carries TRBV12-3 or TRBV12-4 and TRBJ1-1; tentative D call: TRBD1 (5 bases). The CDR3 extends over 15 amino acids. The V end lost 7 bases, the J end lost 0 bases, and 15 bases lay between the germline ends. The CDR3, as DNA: TGTGCCAGCACTATACCAGGGACGGTGAACACTGAAGCTTTCTTT. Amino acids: CASTIPGTVNTEAFF.

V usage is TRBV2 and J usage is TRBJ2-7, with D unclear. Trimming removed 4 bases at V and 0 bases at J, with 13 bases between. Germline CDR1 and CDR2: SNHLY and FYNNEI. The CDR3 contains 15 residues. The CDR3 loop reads CASSGVLVSSYEQYF. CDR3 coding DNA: TGTGCCAGCAGTGGGGTGCTGGTCAGCTCCTACGAGCAGTACTTC.

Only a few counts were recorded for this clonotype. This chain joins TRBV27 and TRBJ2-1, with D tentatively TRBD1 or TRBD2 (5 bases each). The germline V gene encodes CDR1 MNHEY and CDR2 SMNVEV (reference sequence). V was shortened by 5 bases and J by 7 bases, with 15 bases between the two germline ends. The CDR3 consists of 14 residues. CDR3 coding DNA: TGTGCCAGCAGTCCCAGGAGAGGGGAGAATGAGCAGTTCTTC. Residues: CASSPRRGENEQFF.

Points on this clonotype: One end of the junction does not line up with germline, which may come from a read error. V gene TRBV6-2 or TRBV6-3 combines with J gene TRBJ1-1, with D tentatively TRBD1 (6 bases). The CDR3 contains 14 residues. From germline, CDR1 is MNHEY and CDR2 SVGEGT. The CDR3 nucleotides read TGTGCCAGCAGTCGAACAGGGAAACGCACTGGAGCTTTCTTT. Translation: CASSRTGKRTGAFF.

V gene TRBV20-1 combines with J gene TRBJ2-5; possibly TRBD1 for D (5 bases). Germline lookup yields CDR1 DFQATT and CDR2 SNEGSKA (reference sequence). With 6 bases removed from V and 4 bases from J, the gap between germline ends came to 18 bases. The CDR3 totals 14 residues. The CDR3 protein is CSAEPRQRRETQYF. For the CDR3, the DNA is TGCAGTGCCGAACCTCGACAGCGAAGAGAGACCCAGTACTTC.

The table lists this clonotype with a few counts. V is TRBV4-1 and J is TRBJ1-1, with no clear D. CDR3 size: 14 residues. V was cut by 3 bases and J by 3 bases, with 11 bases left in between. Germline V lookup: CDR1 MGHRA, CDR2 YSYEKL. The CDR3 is CASSQSGLDTEAFF. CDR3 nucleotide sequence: TGCGCCAGCAGCCAGTCTGGGTTGGACACTGAAGCTTTCTTT.

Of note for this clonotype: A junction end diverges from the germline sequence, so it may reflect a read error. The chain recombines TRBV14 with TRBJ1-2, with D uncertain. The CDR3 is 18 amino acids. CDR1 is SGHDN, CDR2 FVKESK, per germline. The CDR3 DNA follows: TGTGCCAGCACCCAAAAGGGCCGGTCCGGGCTCGCTAACTATGGCTACACCTTC. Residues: CASTQKGRSGLANYGYTF.

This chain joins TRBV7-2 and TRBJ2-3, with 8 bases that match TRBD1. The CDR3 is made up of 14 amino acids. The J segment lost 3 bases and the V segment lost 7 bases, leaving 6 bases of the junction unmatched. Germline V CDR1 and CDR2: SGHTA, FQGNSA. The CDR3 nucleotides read TGTGCCAGCACCGTCGACAGGGGTACAGATACGCAGTATTTT. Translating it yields CASTVDRGTDTQYF.

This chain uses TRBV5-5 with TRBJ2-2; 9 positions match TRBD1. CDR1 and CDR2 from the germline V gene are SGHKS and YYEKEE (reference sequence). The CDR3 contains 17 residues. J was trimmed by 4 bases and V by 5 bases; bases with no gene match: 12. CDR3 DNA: TGTGCCAGCAGTCCCAACCGGGACAGGGAGTTCACCGGGGAGCTGTTTTTT. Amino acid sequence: CASSPNRDREFTGELFF.

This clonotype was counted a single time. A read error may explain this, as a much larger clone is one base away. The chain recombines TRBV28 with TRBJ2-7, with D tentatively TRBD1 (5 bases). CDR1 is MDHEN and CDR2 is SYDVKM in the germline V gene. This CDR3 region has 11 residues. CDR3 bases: TGTGCCAGCAGTTGGGGCGACGAGCGGTACTTC. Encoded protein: CASSWGDERYF.

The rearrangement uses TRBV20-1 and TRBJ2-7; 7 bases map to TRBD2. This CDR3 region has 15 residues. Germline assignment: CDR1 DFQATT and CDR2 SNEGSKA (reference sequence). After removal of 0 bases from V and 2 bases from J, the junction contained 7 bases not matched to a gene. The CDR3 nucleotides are TGCAGTGCTAGAGATCCGCTAGCGGACCCCTACGAGCAGTACTTC. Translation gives CSARDPLADPYEQYF.

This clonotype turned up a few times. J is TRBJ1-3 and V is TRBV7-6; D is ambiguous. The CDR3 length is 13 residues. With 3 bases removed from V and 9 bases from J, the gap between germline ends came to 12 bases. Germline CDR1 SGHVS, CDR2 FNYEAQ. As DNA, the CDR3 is TGTGCCAGCAGCTTGGCTGAAGAGGGCACCATATATTTT. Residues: CASSLAEEGTIYF.

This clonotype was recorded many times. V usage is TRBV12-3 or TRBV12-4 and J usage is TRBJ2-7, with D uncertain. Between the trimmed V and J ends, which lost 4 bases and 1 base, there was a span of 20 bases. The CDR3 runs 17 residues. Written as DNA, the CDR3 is TGTGCCAGCAGTTCCACGACGGCGGCCTTGATATCCTACGAGCAGTACTTC. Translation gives CASSSTTAALISYEQYF.

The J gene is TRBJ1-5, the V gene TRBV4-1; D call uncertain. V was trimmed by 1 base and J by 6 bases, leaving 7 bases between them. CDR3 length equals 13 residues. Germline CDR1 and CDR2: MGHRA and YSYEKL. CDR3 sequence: CASSQVLVQPQHF. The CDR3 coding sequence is TGCGCCAGCAGCCAAGTTTTAGTTCAGCCCCAGCATTTT.

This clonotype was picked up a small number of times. CDR3 residues: CASSFPGLAGGGNEQFF. The CDR3 nucleotides are TGTGCCAGCAGCTTCCCGGGACTAGCGGGAGGGGGCAATGAGCAGTTCTTC. This chain uses TRBV7-9 with TRBJ2-1, with 16 bases aligning to TRBD2. This CDR3 region has 17 residues. J gave up 6 bases and V 3 bases, and 5 bases lay outside the gene matches. The germline V gene encodes CDR1 SEHNR and CDR2 FQNEAQ (reference sequence).

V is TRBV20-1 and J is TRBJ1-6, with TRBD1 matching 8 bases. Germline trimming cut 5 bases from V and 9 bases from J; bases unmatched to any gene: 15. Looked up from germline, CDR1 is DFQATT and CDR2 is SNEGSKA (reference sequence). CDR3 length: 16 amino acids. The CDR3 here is CSACTPGGLVSSPLHF. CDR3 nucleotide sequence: TGCAGTGCTTGTACCCCAGGGGGCCTAGTCTCTTCACCCCTCCACTTT.

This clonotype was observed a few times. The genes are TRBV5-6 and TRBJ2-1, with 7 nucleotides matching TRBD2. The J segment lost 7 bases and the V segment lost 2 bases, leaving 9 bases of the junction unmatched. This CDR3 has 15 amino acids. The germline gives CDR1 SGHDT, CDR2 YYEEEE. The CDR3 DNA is TGTGCCAGCAGCTTATCCCCCTTTAGCGGGAATGAGCAGTTCTTC. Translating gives CASSLSPFSGNEQFF.

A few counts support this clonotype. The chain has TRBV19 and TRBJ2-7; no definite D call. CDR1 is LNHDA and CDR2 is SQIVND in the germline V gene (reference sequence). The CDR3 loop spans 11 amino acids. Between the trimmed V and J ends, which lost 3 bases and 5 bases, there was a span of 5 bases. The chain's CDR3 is CASSIGNEQYF. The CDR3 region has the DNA TGTGCCAGTAGTATCGGTAACGAGCAGTACTTC.

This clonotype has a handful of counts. The CDR3 DNA is TGCAGTGCTAGAGATGAAGGGACCCGTCGATCCTACAATGAGCAGTTCTTC. Its protein is CSARDEGTRRSYNEQFF. The chain has TRBV20-1 and TRBJ2-1; tentatively, D is TRBD1 or TRBD2 (5 bases each). The length of the CDR3 is 17 residues. The V end lost 0 bases, the J end lost 1 base, and 16 bases lay between the germline ends. In germline, CDR1 is DFQATT, CDR2 SNEGSKA (reference sequence).

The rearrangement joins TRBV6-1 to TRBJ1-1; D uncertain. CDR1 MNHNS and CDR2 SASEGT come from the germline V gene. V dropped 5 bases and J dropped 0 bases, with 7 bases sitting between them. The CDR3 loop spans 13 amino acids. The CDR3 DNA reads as TGTGCCAGCAGTCGGGCCATGAACACTGAAGCTTTCTTT. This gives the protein CASSRAMNTEAFF.

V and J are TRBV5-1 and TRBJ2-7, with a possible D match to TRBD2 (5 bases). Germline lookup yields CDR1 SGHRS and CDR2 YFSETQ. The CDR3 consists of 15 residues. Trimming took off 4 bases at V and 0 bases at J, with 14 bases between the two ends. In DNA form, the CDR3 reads TGCGCCAGCAGCAAAGACGGACTGAGCTCCTACGAGCAGTACTTC. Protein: CASSKDGLSSYEQYF.

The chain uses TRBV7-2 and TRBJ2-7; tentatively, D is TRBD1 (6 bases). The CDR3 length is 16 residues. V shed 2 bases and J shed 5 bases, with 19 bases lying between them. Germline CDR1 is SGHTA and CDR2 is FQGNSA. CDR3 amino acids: CASSLRRTELPNEQYF. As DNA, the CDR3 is TGTGCCAGCAGCTTACGCCGGACAGAATTACCTAACGAGCAGTACTTC.

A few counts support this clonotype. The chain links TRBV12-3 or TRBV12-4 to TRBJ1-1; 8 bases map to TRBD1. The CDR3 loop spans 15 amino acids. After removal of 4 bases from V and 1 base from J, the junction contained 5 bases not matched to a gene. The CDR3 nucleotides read TGTGCCAGCAGTTCATGGACAGGGAAGAACACTGAAGCTTTCTTT. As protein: CASSSWTGKNTEAFF.